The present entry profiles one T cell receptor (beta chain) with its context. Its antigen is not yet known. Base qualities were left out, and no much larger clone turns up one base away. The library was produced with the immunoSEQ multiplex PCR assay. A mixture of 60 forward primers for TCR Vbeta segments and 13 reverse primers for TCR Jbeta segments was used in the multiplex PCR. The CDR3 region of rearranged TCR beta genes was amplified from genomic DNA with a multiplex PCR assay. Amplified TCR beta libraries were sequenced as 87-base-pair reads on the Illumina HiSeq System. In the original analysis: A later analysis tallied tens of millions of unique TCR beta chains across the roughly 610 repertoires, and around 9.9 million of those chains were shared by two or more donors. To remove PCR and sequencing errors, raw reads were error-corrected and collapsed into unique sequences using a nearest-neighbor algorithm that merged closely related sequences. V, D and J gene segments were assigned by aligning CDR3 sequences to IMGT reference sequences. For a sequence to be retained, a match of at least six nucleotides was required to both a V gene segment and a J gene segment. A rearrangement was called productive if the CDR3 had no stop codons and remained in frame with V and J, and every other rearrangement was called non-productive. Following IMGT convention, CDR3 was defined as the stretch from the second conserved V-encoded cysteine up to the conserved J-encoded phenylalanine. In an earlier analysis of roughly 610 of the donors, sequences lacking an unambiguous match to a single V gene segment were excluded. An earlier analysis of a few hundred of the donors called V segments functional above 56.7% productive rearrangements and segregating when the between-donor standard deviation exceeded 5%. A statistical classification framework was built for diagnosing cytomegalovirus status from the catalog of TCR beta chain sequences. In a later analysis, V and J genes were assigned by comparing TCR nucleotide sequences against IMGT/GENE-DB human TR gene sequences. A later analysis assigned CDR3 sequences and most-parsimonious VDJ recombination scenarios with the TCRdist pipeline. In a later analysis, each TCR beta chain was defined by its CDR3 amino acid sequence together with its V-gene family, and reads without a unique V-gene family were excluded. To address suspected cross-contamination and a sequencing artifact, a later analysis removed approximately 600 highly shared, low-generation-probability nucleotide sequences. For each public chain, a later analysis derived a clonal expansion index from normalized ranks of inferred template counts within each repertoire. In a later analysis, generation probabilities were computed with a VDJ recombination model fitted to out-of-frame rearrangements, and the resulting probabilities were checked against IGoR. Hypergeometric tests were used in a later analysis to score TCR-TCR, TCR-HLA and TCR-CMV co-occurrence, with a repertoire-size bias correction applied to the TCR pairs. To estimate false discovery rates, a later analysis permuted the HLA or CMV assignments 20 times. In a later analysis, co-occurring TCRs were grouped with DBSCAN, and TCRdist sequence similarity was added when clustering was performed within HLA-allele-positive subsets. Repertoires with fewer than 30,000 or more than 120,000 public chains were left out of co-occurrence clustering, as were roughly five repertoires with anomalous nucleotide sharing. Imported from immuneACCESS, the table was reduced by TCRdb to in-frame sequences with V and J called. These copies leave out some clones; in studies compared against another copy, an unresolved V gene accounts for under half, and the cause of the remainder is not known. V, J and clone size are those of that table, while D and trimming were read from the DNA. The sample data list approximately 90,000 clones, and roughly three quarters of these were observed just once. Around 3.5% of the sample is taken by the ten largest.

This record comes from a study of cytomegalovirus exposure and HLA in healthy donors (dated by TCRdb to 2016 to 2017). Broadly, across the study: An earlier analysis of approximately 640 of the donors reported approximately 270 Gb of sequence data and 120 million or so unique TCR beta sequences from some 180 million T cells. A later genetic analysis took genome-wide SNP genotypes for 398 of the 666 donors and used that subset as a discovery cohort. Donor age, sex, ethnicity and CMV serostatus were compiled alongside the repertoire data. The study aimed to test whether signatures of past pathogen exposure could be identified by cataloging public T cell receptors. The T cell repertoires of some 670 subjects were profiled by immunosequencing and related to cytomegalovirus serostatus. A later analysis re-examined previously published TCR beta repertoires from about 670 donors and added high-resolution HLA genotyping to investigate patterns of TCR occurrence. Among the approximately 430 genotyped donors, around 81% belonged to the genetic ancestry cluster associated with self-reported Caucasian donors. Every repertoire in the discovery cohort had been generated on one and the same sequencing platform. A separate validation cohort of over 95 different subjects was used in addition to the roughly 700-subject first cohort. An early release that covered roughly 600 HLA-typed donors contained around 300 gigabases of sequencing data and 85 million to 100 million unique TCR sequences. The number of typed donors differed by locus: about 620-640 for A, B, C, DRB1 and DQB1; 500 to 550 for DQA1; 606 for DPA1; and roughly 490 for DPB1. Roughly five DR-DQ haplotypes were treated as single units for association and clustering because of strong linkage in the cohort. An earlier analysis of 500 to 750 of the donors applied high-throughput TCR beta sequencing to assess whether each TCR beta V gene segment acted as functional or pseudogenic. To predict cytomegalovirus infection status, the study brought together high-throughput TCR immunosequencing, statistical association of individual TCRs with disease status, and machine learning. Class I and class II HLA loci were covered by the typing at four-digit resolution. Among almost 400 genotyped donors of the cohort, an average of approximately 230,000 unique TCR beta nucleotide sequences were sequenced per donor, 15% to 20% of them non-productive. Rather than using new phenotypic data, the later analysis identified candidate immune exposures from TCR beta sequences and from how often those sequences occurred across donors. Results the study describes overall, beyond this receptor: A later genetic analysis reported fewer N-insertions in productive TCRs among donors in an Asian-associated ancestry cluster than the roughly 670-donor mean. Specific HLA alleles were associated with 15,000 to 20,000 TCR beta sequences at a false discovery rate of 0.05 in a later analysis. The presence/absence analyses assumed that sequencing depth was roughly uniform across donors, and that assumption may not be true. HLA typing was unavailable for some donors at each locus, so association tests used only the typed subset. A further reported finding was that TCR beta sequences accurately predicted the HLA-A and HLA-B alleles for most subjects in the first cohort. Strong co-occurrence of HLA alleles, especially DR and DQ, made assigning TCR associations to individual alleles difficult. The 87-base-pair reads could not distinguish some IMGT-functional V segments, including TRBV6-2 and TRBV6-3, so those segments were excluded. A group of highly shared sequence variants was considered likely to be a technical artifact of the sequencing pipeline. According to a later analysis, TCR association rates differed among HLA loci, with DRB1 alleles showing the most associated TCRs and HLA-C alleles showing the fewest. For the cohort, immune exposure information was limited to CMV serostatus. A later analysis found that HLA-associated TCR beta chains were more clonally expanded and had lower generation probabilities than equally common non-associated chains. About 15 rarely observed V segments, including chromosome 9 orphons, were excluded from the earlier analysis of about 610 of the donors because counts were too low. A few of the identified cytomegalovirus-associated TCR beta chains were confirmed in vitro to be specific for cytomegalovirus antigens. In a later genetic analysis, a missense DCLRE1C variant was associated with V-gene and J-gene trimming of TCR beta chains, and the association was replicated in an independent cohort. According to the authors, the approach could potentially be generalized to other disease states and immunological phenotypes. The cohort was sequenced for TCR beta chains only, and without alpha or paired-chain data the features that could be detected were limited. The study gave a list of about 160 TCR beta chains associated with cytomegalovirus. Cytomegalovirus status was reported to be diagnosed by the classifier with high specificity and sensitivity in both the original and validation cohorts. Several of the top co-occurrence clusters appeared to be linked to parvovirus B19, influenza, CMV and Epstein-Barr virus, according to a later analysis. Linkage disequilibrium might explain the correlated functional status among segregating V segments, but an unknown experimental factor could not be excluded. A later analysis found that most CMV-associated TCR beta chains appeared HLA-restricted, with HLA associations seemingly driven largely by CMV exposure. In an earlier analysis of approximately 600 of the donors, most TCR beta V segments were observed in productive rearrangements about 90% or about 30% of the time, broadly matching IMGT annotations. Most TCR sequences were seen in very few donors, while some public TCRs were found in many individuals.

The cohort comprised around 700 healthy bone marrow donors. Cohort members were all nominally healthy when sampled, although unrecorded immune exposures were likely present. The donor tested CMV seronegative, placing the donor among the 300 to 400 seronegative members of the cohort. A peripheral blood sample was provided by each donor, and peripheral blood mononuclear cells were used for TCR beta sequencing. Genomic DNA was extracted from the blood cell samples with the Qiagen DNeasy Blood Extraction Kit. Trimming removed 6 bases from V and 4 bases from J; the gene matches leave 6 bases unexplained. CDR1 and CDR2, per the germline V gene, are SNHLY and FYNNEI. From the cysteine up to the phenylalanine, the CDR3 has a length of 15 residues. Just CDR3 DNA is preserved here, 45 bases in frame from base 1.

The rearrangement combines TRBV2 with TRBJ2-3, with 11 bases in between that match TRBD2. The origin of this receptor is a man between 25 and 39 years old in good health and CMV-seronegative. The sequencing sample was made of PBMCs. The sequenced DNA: TGTGCCAGCAGACGACTAGCGGGACGTGCAGATACGCAGTATTTT. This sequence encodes CASRRLAGRADTQYF.